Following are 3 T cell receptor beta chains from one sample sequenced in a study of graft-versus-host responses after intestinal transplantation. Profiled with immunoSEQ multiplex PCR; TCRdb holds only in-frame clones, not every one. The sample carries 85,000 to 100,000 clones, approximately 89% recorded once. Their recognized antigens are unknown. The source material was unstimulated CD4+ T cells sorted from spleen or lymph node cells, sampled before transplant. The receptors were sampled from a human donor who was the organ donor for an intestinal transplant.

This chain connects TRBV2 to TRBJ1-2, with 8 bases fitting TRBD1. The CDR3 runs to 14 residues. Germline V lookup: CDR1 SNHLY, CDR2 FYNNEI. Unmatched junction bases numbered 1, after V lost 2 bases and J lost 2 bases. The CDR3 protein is CASSERDRNYGYTF. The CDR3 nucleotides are TGTGCCAGCAGTGAAAGGGACAGGAACTATGGCTACACCTTC.

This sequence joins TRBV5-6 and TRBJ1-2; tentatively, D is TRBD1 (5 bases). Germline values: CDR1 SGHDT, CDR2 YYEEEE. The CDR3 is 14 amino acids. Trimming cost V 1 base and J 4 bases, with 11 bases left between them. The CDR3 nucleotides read TGTGCCAGCAGCTTGTTGGGGCAGCCCTATGGCTACACCTTC. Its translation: CASSLLGQPYGYTF.

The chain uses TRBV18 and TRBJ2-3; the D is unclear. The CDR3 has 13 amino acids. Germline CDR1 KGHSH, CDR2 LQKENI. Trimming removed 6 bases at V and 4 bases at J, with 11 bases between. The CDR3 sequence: CASSRRGSDTQYF. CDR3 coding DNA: TGTGCCAGCTCTCGCCGCGGATCAGATACGCAGTATTTT.